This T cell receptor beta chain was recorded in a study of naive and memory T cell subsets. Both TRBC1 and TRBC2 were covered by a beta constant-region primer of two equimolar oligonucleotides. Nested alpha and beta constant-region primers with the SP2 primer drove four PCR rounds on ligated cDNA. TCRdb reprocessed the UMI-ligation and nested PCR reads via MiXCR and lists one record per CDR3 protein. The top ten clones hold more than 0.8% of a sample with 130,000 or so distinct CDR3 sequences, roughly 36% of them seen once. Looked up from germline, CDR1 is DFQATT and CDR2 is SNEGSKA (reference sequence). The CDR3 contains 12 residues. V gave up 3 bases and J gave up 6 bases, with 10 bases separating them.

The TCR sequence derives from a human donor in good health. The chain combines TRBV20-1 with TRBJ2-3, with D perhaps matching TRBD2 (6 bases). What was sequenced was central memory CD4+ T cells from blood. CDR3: CSASGSFDTQYF. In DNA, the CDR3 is TGCAGTGCTAGCGGGAGTTTTGATACGCAGTATTTT.